These T cell receptor beta chains were read from a single sample in a study of blood T cell repertoires in COVID-19. Produced via immunoSEQ multiplex PCR; TCRdb's table is partial and in-frame only. The profile shows about 84,000 clones, around three quarters of them singletons. The sequencing input was peripheral blood. The source is a man in his forties or fifties with active or convalescent COVID-19. The CDR3 runs from the conserved cysteine through the conserved F or W. The D gene is left open where the match is weak. The size entry is marked missing in some rows and otherwise reads once, few, many or a size class.

>-|TRBJ2-5|TRBV4-1|TRBD2
CASSQPAPSGGDETQYF
TGCGCCAGCAGCCAGCCAGCCCCGAGCGGGGGGGACGAGACCCAGTACTTC
>-|TRBJ2-3|TRBV5-5|TRBD2
CASSVGLAGGGTDTQYF
TGTGCCAGCAGCGTGGGACTAGCGGGGGGGGGCACAGATACGCAGTATTTT
>-|TRBJ2-5|TRBV6-6|-
CASSPFGLARGETQYF
TGTGCCAGCAGTCCCTTCGGACTAGCCAGGGGGGAGACCCAGTACTTC
>-|TRBJ2-3|TRBV3-1/TRBV3-2|-
CASSPGSLGTQYF
TGTGCCAGCAGCCCCGGGAGCCTAGGTACGCAGTATTTT
>-|TRBJ2-2|TRBV6-2/TRBV6-3|TRBD2
CASSRTSGGTGELFF
TGTGCCAGCAGCCGCACTAGCGGGGGTACCGGGGAGCTGTTTTTT
>-|TRBJ2-3|TRBV7-3|-
CASSLTGRRTSTDTQYF
TGTGCCAGCAGCTTAACGGGGAGACGGACTAGCACAGATACGCAGTATTTT
>many|TRBJ1-1|TRBV5-1|-
CASRSLDTEAFF
TGCGCCAGCAGATCCCTTGACACTGAAGCTTTCTTT
>-|TRBJ2-1|TRBV9|TRBD1
CASIPTGGSYNEQFF
TGTGCCAGCATCCCGACAGGGGGGTCCTACAATGAGCAGTTCTTC
>-|TRBJ2-4|TRBV5-8|TRBD2
CASSLEVGLAPNLQYF
TGTGCCAGCAGCTTGGAAGTGGGACTAGCGCCGAACCTTCAGTACTTC
>once|TRBJ2-7|TRBV11-3|TRBD1
CASSPPDRGEQYF
TGTGCCAGCAGCCCCCCGGACAGGGGCGAGCAGTACTTC
>-|TRBJ1-2|TRBV28|-
CASSLLGRGEGGYTF
TGTGCCAGCAGTTTACTCGGCAGAGGGGAGGGCGGCTACACCTTC
>-|TRBJ1-4|TRBV19|-
CASSRRQRTNEKLFF
TGTGCCAGTAGTAGAAGACAGAGGACAAATGAAAAACTGTTTTTT
>-|TRBJ1-5|TRBV6-6|-
CASNDRGGSNQPQHF
TGTGCCAGCAATGATCGCGGGGGTAGCAATCAGCCCCAGCATTTT
>-|TRBJ2-1|TRBV9|-
CASSVQINNEQFF
TGTGCCAGCAGCGTACAGATTAACAATGAGCAGTTCTTC
>-|TRBJ2-7|TRBV28|-
CASTRQSTYEQYF
TGTGCCAGCACACGACAGTCAACCTACGAGCAGTACTTC
>-|TRBJ2-5|TRBV5-4|-
CASSPEPSETQYF
TGTGCCAGCAGCCCCGAGCCGTCGGAGACCCAGTACTTC
>-|TRBJ2-3|TRBV5-1|TRBD2
CASSPDSGGTRDTQYF
TGCGCCAGCAGCCCCGATAGCGGGGGGACACGCGATACGCAGTATTTT
>-|TRBJ2-3|TRBV24-1|TRBD2
CATSDTSGGEYF
TGTGCCACCAGTGATACGAGCGGGGGGGAATATTTT
>-|TRBJ2-5|TRBV9|TRBD2
CASSVGWSGGVETQYF
TGTGCCAGCAGCGTAGGGTGGAGCGGGGGAGTGGAGACCCAGTACTTC
>-|TRBJ2-7|TRBV12-5|TRBD2
CASGFPGTTYSYEQYF
TGTGCTAGTGGTTTTCCCGGGACTACTTACTCCTACGAGCAGTACTTC
>-|TRBJ2-1|TRBV27|TRBD2
CASSMGLAGYNEQFF
TGTGCCAGCAGTATGGGACTAGCGGGCTACAATGAGCAGTTCTTC
>-|TRBJ1-3|TRBV7-2|TRBD1
CASSFTGGETGNTIYF
TGTGCCAGCAGCTTCACAGGGGGCGAAACTGGAAACACCATATATTTT